Detailed here is one T cell receptor beta chain. The antigen is not known. These data are taken from a study of cytomegalovirus exposure and HLA in healthy donors. Study conclusions and caveats: Earlier findings revealed that most TCR beta V segments proved productive either about 87% or about 30% of the time. A later analysis, which compared TCR beta chains of equal frequency, found the HLA-associated ones more clonally expanded. DRB1 had the most TCR associations and HLA-C the fewest, a later analysis found, with rates varying by HLA locus.

CDR3 length: 14 residues. V was clipped by 1 base and J by 4 bases, with 10 bases between them. CDR1 is SEHNR, CDR2 FQNEAQ, per germline (reference sequence). The PCR ran on 60 Vbeta and 13 Jbeta primers. Assay: immunoSEQ multiplex PCR; the TCRdb copy retains only in-frame clones and omits some. The table has 170,000 or so clones, about 69% seen once. The clonotype originates from a male donor in good health and CMV-seronegative. Sample: PBMCs. This sequence joins TRBV7-9 and TRBJ1-2; D is ambiguous. The CDR3 loop reads CASSLEVGPYGYTF. As DNA, the CDR3 is TGTGCCAGCAGCTTAGAGGTGGGCCCCTATGGCTACACCTTC.